This is a list of T cell receptor beta chains from one sample in a study of shared clonotypes between healthy human individuals. Some clones are missing from TCRdb's copy, which holds only in-frame ones; the method was immunoSEQ multiplex PCR. The sample shows some 2.1 million clones, 90% to 95% of them seen only once. Sequencing input: naive CD8+ T cells from PBMCs. The receptors were gathered from a man aged 18 to 29 in good health. Some clones in this sample may be carry-over from other donors' samples. CDR3s include the opening cysteine and the closing phenylalanine or tryptophan. A D gene is named only where the DNA matches it firmly. Some rows mark clone size as missing; the rest say once, few, many or name a class of expanded clone.

J,size,D,V,CDR3,DNA
TRBJ2-3,once,NA,TRBV29-1,CSVLGGPFTDTQYF,TGCAGCGTTCTCGGAGGGCCGTTCACAGATACGCAGTATTTT
TRBJ2-1,NA,NA,TRBV7-9,CASHPGDNEQFF,TGTGCCAGTCATCCAGGGGACAATGAGCAGTTCTTC
TRBJ2-3,NA,TRBD2,TRBV28,CASSTGLAGGPSTDTQYF,TGTGCCAGCAGTACGGGACTAGCGGGAGGGCCCTCTACAGATACGCAGTATTTT
TRBJ2-3,NA,NA,TRBV20-1,CSASLDPQYF,TGCAGTGCATCCCTCGACCCGCAGTATTTT
TRBJ1-3,NA,NA,TRBV4-1,CASSQWDGPNPIYF,TGCGCCAGCAGCCAATGGGACGGACCAAATCCCATATATTTT
TRBJ2-7,NA,NA,TRBV7-9,CASSLVASSYEQYF,TGTGCCAGCAGCTTAGTTGCGTCCTCCTACGAGCAGTACTTC
TRBJ2-7,NA,NA,TRBV19,CASSIGPREQYF,TGTGCCAGTAGTATCGGGCCTCGCGAGCAGTACTTC
TRBJ2-1,NA,TRBD2,TRBV29-1,CSVEEPSGRAYNEQFF,TGCAGCGTTGAAGAGCCTAGCGGGAGGGCCTACAATGAGCAGTTCTTC
TRBJ1-4,NA,TRBD1,TRBV7-8,CASSLWDRGIGTNEKLFF,TGTGCCAGCAGCTTATGGGACAGGGGTATTGGAACTAATGAAAAACTGTTTTTT
TRBJ2-6,NA,TRBD1,TRBV5-8,CASTIQGEGANVLTF,TGTGCCAGCACCATACAGGGGGAAGGGGCCAACGTCCTGACTTTC
TRBJ2-1,NA,NA,TRBV2,CASSQIWELDNEQFF,TGTGCCAGCAGTCAAATCTGGGAGCTGGACAATGAGCAGTTCTTC
TRBJ2-1,NA,NA,TRBV9,CASTPGQRYNNEQFF,TGTGCCAGCACCCCGGGGCAGCGGTACAACAATGAGCAGTTCTTC
TRBJ1-2,few,NA,TRBV5-4,CASSFSSGYGYTF,TGTGCCAGCAGCTTTTCGTCGGGGTATGGCTACACCTTC
TRBJ1-1,NA,TRBD1,TRBV18,CASSPASWDRGRVTEAFF,TGTGCCAGCTCACCAGCTAGTTGGGACAGGGGGCGCGTGACTGAAGCTTTCTTT
TRBJ2-1,NA,NA,TRBV6-6,CASSYLEASSYNEQFF,TGTGCCAGCAGTTACTTAGAGGCCAGCTCCTACAATGAGCAGTTCTTC
TRBJ2-7,NA,NA,TRBV29-1,CSASQGLNSYEQYF,TGCAGCGCGTCCCAGGGGCTTAACTCCTACGAGCAGTACTTC
TRBJ2-1,NA,TRBD1,TRBV19,CASSAPGQRGTEQFF,TGTGCCAGTAGTGCACCGGGACAGAGGGGGACTGAGCAGTTCTTC
TRBJ2-3,NA,NA,TRBV27,CASSLGAGRWADTQYF,TGTGCCAGCAGTTTAGGTGCCGGGAGATGGGCAGATACGCAGTATTTT
TRBJ2-3,NA,TRBD2,TRBV6-1,CASSEWTSGSTDTQYF,TGTGCCAGCAGTGAATGGACTAGCGGAAGCACAGATACGCAGTATTTT
TRBJ2-7,NA,NA,TRBV7-8,CASSWKTSYEQYF,TGTGCCAGCAGCTGGAAGACATCCTACGAGCAGTACTTC
TRBJ2-1,NA,NA,TRBV6-5,CASSPGTLAGNEQFF,TGTGCCAGCAGTCCCGGGACCCTAGCAGGGAATGAGCAGTTCTTC
TRBJ2-5,NA,TRBD2,TRBV4-2,CASSQDLPTSGRYEETQYF,TGTGCCAGCAGCCAAGATCTCCCGACTAGCGGGAGGTATGAAGAGACCCAGTACTTC
TRBJ2-5,NA,TRBD1,TRBV13,CASSSPQGTPYF,TGTGCCAGCAGCTCCCCACAGGGGACCCCGTACTTC
TRBJ2-2,NA,NA,TRBV30,CAWSERQAYNTGELFF,TGTGCCTGGAGTGAGAGACAGGCTTATAACACCGGGGAGCTGTTTTTT
TRBJ1-1,NA,NA,TRBV5-5,CASSLRSVLGTEAFF,TGTGCCAGCAGCTTACGTAGTGTGTTAGGCACTGAAGCTTTCTTT
TRBJ2-5,NA,NA,TRBV29-1,CSVRGLAVYEKETQYF,TGCAGCGTTCGTGGTTTGGCCGTTTACGAAAAAGAGACCCAGTACTTC
TRBJ2-1,NA,NA,TRBV27,CASSSRQNRATQFF,TGTGCCAGCAGTTCCCGGCAGAATAGGGCGACCCAGTTCTTC
TRBJ2-7,NA,TRBD2,TRBV27,CASSLGTSGNEQYF,TGTGCCAGCAGTTTAGGGACTAGCGGGAACGAGCAGTACTTC
TRBJ1-2,NA,TRBD1,TRBV9,CASSVVGTGVGYTF,TGTGCCAGCAGCGTAGTGGGGACAGGGGTCGGCTACACCTTC
TRBJ1-2,NA,NA,TRBV15,CATSGERGPGYGYTF,TGTGCCACCAGCGGGGAGAGGGGTCCCGGCTATGGCTACACCTTC
TRBJ2-7,NA,NA,TRBV6-1,CASSEVGQDEQYF,TGTGCCAGCAGTGAAGTGGGACAAGACGAGCAGTACTTC
TRBJ2-2,NA,TRBD1,TRBV7-8,CASSPDRANTGELFF,TGTGCCAGCAGCCCTGACAGGGCGAACACCGGGGAGCTGTTTTTT
TRBJ1-1,NA,NA,TRBV9,CASSEGSRTEAFF,TGTGCCAGCAGCGAGGGATCTCGGACTGAAGCTTTCTTT
TRBJ1-1,NA,NA,TRBV27,CASSQTPTGTEAFF,TGTGCCAGCAGTCAGACACCCACGGGGACTGAAGCTTTCTTT
TRBJ1-1,NA,NA,TRBV4-1,CASSPHPYAEAFF,TGCGCCAGCAGCCCACACCCGTACGCTGAAGCTTTCTTT
TRBJ1-1,NA,NA,TRBV28,CASSLKSYRVAFF,TGTGCCAGCAGTTTGAAGAGTTACAGGGTAGCTTTCTTT
TRBJ2-6,NA,NA,TRBV6-5,CASSLVSGANVLTF,TGTGCCAGCAGTTTAGTGTCTGGGGCCAACGTCCTGACTTTC
TRBJ1-2,once,TRBD1,TRBV19,CASSSPGQGTFGQDYGYTF,TGTGCCAGTAGTTCTCCGGGACAGGGGACGTTTGGACAGGACTATGGCTACACCTTC
TRBJ2-7,NA,TRBD2,TRBV10-3,CATAAGGASGEQYF,TGTGCCACGGCGGCGGGGGGGGCCTCGGGCGAGCAGTACTTC
TRBJ2-7,NA,TRBD1,TRBV4-3,CASSQDGGQGMNEQYF,TGCGCCAGCAGCCAAGATGGGGGACAGGGGATGAACGAGCAGTACTTC
TRBJ1-5,NA,NA,TRBV4-3,CASSLVYSSNQPQHF,TGCGCCAGCAGCCTTGTTTACTCTAGCAATCAGCCCCAGCATTTT
TRBJ2-3,NA,NA,TRBV2,CASRGHLTDTQYF,TGTGCCAGCAGAGGACACCTCACAGATACGCAGTATTTT
TRBJ2-2,NA,NA,TRBV4-2,CASSRRGTGELFF,TGTGCCAGCAGTCGGCGGGGCACCGGGGAGCTGTTTTTT
TRBJ2-1,once,NA,TRBV6-5,CASSLGTGGHNEQFF,TGTGCCAGCAGCCTAGGGACCGGGGGGCACAATGAGCAGTTCTTC
TRBJ2-2,NA,NA,TRBV7-9,CASSLAAAGELFF,TGTGCCAGCAGCTTGGCGGCGGCCGGGGAGCTGTTTTTT
TRBJ2-3,NA,TRBD2,TRBV7-9,CASSRTLAGVKSDTQYF,TGTGCCAGCAGCCGGACCCTAGCGGGAGTCAAGTCAGATACGCAGTATTTT
TRBJ2-1,NA,TRBD2,TRBV30,CAWRKLAGVPYNEQFF,TGTGCCTGGAGAAAACTAGCGGGTGTCCCCTACAATGAGCAGTTCTTC
TRBJ2-7,NA,TRBD1,TRBV5-1,CASSLTGQSSGYEQYF,TGCGCCAGCAGCTTGACGGGACAGTCCTCAGGCTACGAGCAGTACTTC
TRBJ2-1,NA,NA,TRBV27,CASEGGGGGRGEQFF,TGTGCCAGCGAAGGGGGCGGGGGAGGACGGGGTGAGCAGTTCTTC